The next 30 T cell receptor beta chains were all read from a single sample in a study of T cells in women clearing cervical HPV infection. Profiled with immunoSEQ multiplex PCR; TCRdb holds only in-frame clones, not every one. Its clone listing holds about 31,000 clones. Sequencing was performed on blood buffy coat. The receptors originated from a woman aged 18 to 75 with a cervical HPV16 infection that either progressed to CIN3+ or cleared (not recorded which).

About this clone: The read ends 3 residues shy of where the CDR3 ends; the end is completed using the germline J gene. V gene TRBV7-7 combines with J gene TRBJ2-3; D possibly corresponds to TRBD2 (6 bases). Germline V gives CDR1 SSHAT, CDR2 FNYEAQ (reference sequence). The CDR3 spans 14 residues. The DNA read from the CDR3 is TGTGCCAGCAGCCCTGCGGGGCCCCAAGAGACG. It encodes CASSPAGPQET. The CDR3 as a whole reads CASSPAGPQETQYF.

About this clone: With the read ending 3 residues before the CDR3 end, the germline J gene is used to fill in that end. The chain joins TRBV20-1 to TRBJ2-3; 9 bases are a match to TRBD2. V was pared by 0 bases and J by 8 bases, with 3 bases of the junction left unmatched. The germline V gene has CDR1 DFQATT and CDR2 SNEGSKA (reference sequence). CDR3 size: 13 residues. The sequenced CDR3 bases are TGCAGTGCTAGAGATCCTAGCGGGGTTACG. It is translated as CSARDPSGVT. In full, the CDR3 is CSARDPSGVTQYF.

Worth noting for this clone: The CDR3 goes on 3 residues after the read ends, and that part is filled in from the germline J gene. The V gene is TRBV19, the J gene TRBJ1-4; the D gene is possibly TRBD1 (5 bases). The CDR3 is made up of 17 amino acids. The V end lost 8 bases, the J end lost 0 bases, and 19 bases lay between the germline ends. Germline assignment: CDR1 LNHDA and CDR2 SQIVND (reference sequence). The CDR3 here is CASGSGHSRATNEKLFF. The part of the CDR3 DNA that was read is TGTGCCAGTGGTTCAGGGCACAGCCGAGCAACTAATGAAAAA.

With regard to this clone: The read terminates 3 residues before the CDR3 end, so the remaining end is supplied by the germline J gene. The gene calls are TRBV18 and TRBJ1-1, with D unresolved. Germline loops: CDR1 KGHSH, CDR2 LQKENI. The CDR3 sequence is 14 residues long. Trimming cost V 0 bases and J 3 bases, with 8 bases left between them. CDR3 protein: CASSPPPGDTEAFF. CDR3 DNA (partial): TGTGCCAGCTCACCACCTCCAGGAGACACTGAA.

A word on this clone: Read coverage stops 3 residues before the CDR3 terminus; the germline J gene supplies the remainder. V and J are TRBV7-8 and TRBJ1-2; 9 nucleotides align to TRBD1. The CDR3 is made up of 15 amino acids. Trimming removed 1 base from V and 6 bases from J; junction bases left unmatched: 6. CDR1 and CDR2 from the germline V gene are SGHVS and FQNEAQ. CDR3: CASSLGWGQGHGYTF. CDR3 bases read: TGTGCCAGCAGCTTAGGGTGGGGACAGGGCCATGGC.

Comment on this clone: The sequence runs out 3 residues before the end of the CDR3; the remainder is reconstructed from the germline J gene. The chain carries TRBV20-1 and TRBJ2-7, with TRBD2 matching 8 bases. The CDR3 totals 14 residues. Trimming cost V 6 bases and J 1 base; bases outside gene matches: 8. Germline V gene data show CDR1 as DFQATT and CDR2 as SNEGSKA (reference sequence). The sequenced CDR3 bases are TGCAGTGCCACCCAGTCGGGGGGGTCCTACGAG. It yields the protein CSATQSGGSYE. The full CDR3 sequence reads CSATQSGGSYEQYF.

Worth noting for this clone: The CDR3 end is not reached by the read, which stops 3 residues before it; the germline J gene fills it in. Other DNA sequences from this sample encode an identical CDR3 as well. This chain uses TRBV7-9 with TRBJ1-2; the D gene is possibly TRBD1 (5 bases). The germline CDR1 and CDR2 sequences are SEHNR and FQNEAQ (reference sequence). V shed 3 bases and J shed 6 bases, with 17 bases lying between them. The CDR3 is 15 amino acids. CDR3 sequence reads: CASSLGRGVTDGYTF. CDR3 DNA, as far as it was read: TGTGCCAGCAGCTTGGGGCGGGGGGTAACGGATGGC.

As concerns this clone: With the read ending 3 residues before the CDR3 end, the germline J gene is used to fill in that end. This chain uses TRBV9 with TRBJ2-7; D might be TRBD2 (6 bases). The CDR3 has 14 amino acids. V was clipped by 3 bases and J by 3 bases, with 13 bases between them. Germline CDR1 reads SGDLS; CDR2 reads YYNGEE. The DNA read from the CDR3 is TGTGCCAGCAGCGCAGATCTGGGGGGCTACGAG. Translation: CASSADLGGYE. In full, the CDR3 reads CASSADLGGYEQYF. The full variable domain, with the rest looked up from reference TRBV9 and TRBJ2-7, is DSGVTQTPKHLITATGQRVTLRCSPRSGDLSVYWYQQSLDQGLQFLIQYYNGEERAKGNILERFSAQQFPDLHSELNLSSLELGDSALYFCASSADLGGYEQYFGPGTRLTVT.

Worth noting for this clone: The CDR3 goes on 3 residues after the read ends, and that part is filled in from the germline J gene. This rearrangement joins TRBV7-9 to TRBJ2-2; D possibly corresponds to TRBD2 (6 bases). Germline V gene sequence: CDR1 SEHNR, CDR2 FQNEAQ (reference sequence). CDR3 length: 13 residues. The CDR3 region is CASSLVGTSPLFF. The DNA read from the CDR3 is TGTGCCAGCAGCTTAGTAGGGACTTCACCG.

The CDR3 DNA, read in part, is TGTGCCAGCAGTGAAGCGGGGGGGAAGACG. Amino acids: CASSEAGGKT. Given in full, the CDR3 is CASSEAGGKTQYF. V is TRBV2 and J is TRBJ2-3; 7 bases align to TRBD2. The CDR3 end lies 3 residues beyond the end of the read and is filled in from the germline J gene. The germline CDR1 and CDR2 sequences are SNHLY and FYNNEI. The CDR3 is 13 residues long.

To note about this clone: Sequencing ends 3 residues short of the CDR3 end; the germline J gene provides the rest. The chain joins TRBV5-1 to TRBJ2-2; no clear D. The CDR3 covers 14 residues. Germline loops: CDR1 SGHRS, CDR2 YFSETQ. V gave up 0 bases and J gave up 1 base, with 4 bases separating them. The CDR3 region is CASSLGQNTGELFF. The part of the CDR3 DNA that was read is TGCGCCAGCAGCTTGGGACAGAACACCGGGGAG.

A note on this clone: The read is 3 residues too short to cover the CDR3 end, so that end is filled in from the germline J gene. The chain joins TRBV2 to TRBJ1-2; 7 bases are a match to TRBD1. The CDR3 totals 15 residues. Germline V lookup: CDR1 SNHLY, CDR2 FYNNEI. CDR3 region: CASRQQGSSYNDYTF. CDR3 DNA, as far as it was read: TGTGCCAGCAGGCAACAGGGGAGCTCCTACAATGAC.

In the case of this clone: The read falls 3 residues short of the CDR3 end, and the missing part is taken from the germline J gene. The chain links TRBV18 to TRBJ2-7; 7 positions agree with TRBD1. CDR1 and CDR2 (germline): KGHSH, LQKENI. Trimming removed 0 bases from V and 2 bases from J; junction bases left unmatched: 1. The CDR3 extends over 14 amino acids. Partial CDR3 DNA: TGTGCCAGCTCACCACCGGGACAGACCTACGAG. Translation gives CASSPPGQTYE. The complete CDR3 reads CASSPPGQTYEQYF.

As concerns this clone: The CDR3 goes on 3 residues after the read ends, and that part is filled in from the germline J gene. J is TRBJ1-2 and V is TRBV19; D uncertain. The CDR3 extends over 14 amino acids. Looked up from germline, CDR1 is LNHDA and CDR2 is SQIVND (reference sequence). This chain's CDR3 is CASSPWVAADTYTF. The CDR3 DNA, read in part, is TGTGCCAGTAGTCCTTGGGTAGCGGCAGATACC.

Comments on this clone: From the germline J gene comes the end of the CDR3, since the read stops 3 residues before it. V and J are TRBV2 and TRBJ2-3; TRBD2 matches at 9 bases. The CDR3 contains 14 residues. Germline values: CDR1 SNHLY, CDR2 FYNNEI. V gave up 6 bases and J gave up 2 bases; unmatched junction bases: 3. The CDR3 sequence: CASRRGGPTDTQYF. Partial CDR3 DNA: TGTGCCAGCAGGCGGGGGGGCCCCACAGATACG.

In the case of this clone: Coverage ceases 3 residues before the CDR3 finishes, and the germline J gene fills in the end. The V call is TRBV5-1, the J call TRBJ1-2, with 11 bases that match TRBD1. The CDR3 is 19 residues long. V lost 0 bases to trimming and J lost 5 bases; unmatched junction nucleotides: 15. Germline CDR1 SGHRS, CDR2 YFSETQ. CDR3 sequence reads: CASSLARPRDRGSSYGYTF. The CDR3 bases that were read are TGCGCCAGCAGCTTGGCTAGGCCTAGGGACAGGGGGAGTTCATATGGC.

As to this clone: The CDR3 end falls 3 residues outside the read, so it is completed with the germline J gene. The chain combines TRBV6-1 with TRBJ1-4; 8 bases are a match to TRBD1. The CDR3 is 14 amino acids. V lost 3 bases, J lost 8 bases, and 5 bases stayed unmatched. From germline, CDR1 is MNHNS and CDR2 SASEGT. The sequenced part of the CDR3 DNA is TGTGCCAGCAGTGACAGGGGGCAGATCGAAAAA. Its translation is CASSDRGQIEK. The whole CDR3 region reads CASSDRGQIEKLFF.

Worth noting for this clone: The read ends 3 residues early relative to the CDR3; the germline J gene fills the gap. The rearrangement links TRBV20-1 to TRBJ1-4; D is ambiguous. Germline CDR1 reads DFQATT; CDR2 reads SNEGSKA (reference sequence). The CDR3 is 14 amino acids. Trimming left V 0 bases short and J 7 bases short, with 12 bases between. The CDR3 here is CSARDNRAGEKLFF. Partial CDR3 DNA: TGCAGTGCTAGAGATAATAGGGCGGGTGAAAAA.

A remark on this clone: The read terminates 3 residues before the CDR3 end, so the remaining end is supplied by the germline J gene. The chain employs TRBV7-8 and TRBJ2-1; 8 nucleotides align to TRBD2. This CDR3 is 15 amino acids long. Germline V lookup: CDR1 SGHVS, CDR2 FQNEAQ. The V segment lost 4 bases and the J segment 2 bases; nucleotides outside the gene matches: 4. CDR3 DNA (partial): TGTGCCAGCAGCTCACGAGCGGGGGCCTACAATGAG. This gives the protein CASSSRAGAYNE. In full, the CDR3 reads CASSSRAGAYNEQFF.

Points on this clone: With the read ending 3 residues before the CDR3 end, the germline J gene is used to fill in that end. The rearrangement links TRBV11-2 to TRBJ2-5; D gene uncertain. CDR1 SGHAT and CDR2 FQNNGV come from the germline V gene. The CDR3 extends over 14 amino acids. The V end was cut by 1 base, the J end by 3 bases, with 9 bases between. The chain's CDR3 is CASSLGALKETQYF. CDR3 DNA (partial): TGTGCCAGCAGCTTAGGAGCCTTAAAAGAGACC.

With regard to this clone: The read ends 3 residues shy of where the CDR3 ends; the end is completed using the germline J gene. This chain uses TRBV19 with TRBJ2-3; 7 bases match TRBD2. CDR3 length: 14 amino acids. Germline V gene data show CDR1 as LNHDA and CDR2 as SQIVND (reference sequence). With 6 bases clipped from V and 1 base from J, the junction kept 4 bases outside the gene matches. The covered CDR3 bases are TGTGCCAGTAGGTCTAGCGGACGCACAGATACG. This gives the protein CASRSSGRTDT. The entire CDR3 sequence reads CASRSSGRTDTQYF.

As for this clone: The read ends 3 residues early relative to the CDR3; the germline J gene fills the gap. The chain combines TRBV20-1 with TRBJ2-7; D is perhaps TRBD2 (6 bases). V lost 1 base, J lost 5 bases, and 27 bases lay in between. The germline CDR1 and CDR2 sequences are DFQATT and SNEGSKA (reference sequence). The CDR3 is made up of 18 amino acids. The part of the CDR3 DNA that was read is TGCAGTGCTAGAGGGCCGGGACTCGGTCCCCTCGGGTCGAACGAG. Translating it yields CSARGPGLGPLGSNE. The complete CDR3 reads CSARGPGLGPLGSNEQYF.

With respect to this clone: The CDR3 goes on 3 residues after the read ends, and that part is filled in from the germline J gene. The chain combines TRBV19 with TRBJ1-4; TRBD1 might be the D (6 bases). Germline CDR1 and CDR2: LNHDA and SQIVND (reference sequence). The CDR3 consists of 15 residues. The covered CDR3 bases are TGTGCCAGTAGTATCACAGGGTCTGGGGCCAACGTA. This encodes CASSITGSGANV. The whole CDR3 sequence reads CASSITGSGANVLFF.

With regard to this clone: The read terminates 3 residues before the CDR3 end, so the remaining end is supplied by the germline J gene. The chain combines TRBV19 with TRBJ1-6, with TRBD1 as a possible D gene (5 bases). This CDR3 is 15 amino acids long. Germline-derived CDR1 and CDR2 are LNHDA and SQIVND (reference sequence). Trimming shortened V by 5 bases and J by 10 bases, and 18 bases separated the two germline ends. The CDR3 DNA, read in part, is TGTGCCAGTAGTGGGCAGGGAAGCGTAGGCTCACCC. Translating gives CASSGQGSVGSP. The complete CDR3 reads CASSGQGSVGSPLHF.

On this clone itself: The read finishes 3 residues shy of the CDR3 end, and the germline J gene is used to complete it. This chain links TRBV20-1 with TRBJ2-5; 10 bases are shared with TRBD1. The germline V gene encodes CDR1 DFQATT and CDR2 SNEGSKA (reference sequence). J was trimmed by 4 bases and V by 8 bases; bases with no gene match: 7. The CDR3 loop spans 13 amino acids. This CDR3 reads CSPQDRGPETQYF. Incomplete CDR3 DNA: TGCAGTCCCCAAGACAGGGGGCCAGAGACC.

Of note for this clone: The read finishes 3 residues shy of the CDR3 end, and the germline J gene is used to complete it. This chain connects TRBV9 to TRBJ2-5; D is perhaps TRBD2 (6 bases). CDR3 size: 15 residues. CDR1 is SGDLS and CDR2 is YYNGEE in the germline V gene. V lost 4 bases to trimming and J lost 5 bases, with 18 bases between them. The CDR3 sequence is CASSPRRDRGETQYF. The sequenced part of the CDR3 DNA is TGTGCCAGCAGCCCCAGGCGGGATCGAGGGGAGACC.

CDR3: CASSERGPPTRLFF. The sequenced CDR3 bases are TGTGCCAGCAGTGAAAGGGGGCCGCCGACAAGG. The chain employs TRBV2 and TRBJ2-2; 7 bases fit TRBD1. The sequenced fragment ends 3 residues before the CDR3 boundary, so the rest is inferred from the germline J gene. This CDR3 has 14 residues. Germline V gene lookup returns CDR1 SNHLY and CDR2 FYNNEI. Looking up the rest from reference TRBV2 and TRBJ2-2 gives the full variable domain: EPEVTQTPSHQVTQMGQEVILRCVPISNHLYFYWYRQILGQKVEFLVSFYNNEISEKSEIFDDQFSVERPDGSNFTLKIRSTKLEDSAMYFCASSERGPPTRLFFGEGSRLTVL.

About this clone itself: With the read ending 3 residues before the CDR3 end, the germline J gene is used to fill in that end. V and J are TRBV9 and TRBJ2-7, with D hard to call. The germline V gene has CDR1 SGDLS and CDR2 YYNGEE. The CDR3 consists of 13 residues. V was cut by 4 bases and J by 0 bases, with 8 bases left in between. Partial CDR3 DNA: TGTGCCAGCAGCCCCCTTAGCTCCTACGAG. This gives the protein CASSPLSSYE. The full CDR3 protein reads CASSPLSSYEQYF.

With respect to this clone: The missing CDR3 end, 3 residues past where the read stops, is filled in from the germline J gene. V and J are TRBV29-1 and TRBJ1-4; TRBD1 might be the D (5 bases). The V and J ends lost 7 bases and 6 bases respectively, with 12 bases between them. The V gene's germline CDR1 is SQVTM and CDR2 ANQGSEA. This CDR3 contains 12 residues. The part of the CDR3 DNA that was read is TGCAGCGCCGGTACGGGGGATGAAAAA. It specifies CSAGTGDEK. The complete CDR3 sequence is CSAGTGDEKLFF.

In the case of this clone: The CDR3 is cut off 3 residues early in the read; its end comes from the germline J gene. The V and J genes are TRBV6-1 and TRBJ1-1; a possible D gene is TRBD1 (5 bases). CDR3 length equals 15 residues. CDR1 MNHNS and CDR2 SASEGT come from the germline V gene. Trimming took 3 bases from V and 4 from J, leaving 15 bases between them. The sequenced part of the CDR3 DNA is TGTGCCAGCAGTGAGGGTATGGGGCGGAGCACTGAA. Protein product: CASSEGMGRSTE. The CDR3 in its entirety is CASSEGMGRSTEAFF.